This T cell receptor beta chain was recorded in a study of lymphopenia after photon versus proton radiotherapy. Study findings and constraints: Survival link was tested only in deceased patients; proton benefit remains a possibility. Relative stability marked proton patients; photon patients lost diversity and naive cells.

In germline, CDR1 is SGHAT, CDR2 FQNNGV. The CDR3 is 14 residues long. With 7 bases removed from V and 7 bases from J, the gap between germline ends came to 17 bases. Data came from immunoSEQ multiplex PCR; TCRdb stores just in-frame clones and leaves some out. This sample has approximately 30,000 clones, with roughly 94% found just once. Points on this clone: What it recognizes is unknown.

Sequenced here: peripheral blood, sampled from a patient treated with photon-based radiotherapy. The rearrangement joins TRBV11-2 to TRBJ2-4, with TRBD2 as a possible D gene (6 bases). This receptor was obtained from a woman aged 45 to 65 with cholangiocarcinoma. The CDR3 protein is CASTRLGGRNIQYF. CDR3 DNA sequence: TGTGCCAGCACACGGCTCGGGGGAAGGAACATTCAGTACTTC.